The present entry profiles one TCR beta chain with its context. Its antigen is not known. These data originate in a study of blood T cells in healthy people across ages. General study findings and limits: With donor CMV status unknown, expanded clonotype changes were possibly confounded. Age showed a roughly linear inverse relationship with TCR beta diversity per million T cells.

The CDR3 spans 11 residues. Germline V gene sequence: CDR1 MNHEY, CDR2 SVGAGI. V lost 8 bases and J 8 bases, leaving 9 bases between the germline ends. Donor samples were obtained from healthy Caucasian individuals from Russia, aged about 6 to 95. RNA extraction gave at least 5.5 micrograms of total RNA per sample. Primed by a sample-barcoded 5' primer and a J-beta primer mix, a second PCR proceeded for roughly 6 to 12 cycles. In TCRdb, the 5' RACE reads were re-called with MiXCR into one record per CDR3 protein. This table holds about 2 million distinct CDR3 sequences, about 50% found once. The TCR sequence derives from a woman aged 40 to 50 in good health. The source material was blood. The chain links TRBV6-5 to TRBJ1-4, with D uncertain. The CDR3 reads CASGIREKLFF. The CDR3, as DNA: TGTGCCAGCGGGATAAGGGAAAAACTGTTTTTT.